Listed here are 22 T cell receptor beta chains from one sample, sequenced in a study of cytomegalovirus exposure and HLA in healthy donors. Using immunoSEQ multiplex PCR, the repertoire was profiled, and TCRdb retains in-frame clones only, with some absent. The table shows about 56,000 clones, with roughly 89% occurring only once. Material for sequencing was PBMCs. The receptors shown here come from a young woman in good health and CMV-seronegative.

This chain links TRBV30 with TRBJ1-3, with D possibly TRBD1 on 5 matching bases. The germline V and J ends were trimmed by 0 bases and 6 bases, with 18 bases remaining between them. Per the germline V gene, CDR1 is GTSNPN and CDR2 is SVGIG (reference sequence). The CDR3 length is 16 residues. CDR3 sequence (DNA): TGTGCCTGGAGTGTTCGTCGGGGGTCGATGGAAAACACCATATATTTT. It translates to CAWSVRRGSMENTIYF.

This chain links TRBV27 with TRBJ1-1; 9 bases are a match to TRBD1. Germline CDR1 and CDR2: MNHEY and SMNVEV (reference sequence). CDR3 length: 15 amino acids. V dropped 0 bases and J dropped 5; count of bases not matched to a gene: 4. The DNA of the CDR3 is TGTGCCAGCAGTTTATCTGACAGGGGGAGGACTGAAGCTTTCTTT. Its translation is CASSLSDRGRTEAFF.

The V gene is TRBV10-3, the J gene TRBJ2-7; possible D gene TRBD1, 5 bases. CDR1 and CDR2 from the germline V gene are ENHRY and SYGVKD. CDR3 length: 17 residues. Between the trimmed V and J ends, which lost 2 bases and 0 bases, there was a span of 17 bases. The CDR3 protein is CAISEEGKQVSSYEQYF. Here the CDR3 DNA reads TGTGCCATCAGTGAGGAAGGAAAACAGGTCAGCTCCTACGAGCAGTACTTC.

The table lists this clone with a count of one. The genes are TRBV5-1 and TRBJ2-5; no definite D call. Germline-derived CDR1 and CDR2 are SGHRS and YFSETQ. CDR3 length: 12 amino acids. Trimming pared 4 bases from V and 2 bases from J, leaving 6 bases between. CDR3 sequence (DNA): TGCGCCAGCAGCCGTAATCAAGAGACCCAGTACTTC. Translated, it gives CASSRNQETQYF.

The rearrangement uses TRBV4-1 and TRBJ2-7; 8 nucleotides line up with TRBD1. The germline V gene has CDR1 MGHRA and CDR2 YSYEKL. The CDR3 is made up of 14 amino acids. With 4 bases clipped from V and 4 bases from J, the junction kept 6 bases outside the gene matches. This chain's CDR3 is CASSPGQGAYEQYF. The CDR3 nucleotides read TGCGCCAGCAGCCCCGGGCAGGGGGCTTACGAGCAGTACTTC.

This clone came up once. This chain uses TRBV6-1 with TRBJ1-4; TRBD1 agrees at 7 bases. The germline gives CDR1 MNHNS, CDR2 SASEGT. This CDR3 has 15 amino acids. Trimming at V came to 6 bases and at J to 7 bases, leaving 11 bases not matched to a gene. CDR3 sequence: CASRDDRESGEKLFF. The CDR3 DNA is TGTGCCAGCAGGGACGACAGGGAGAGCGGTGAAAAACTGTTTTTT.

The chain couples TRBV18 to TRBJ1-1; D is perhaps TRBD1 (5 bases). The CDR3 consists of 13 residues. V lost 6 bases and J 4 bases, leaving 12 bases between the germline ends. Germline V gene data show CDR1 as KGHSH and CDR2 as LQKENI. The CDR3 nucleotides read TGTGCCAGCTCGTCCGGCGGGGGCACTGAAGCTTTCTTT. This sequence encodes CASSSGGGTEAFF.

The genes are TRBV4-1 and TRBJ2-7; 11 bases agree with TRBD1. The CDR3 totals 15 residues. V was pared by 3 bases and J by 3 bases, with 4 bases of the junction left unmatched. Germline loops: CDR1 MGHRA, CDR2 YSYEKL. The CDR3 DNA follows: TGCGCCAGCAGCCACTCCGGGACAGGGGGCTACGAGCAGTACTTC. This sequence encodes CASSHSGTGGYEQYF.

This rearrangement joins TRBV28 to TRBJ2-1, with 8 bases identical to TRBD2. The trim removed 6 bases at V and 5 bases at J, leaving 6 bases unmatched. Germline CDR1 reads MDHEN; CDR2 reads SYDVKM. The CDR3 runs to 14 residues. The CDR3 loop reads CASRTGGPHNEQFF. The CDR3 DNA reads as TGTGCCAGCAGAACGGGAGGGCCCCACAATGAGCAGTTCTTC.

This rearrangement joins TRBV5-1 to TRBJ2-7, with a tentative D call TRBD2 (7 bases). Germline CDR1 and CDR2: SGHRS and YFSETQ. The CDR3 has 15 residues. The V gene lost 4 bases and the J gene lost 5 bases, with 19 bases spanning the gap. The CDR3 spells CASSLGGLPGDEQYF. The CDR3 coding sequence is TGCGCCAGCAGCCTAGGGGGACTACCCGGGGACGAGCAGTACTTC.

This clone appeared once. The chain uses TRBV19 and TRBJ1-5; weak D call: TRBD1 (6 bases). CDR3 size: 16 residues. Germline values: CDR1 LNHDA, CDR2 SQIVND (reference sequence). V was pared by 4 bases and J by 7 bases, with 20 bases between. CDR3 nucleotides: TGTGCCAGTAGTAAGACAGGATCTAACATGGAGCAGCCCCAGCATTTT. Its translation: CASSKTGSNMEQPQHF.

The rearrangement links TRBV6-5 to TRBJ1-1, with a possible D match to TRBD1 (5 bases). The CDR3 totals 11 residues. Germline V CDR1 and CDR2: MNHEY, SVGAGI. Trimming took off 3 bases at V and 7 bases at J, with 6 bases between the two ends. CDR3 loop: CASSYQGEAFF. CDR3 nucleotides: TGTGCCAGCAGTTATCAGGGTGAAGCTTTCTTT.

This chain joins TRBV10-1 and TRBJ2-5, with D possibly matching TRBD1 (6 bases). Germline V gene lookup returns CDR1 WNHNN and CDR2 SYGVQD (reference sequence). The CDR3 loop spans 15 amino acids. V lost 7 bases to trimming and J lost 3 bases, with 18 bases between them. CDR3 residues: CASTQDRPVKETQYF. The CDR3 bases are TGCGCCAGCACCCAAGACAGGCCTGTAAAAGAGACCCAGTACTTC.

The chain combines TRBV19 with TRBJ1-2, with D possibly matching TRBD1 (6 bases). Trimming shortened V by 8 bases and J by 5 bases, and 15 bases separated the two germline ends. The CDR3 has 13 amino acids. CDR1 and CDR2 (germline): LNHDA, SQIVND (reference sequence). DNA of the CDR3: TGTGCCAGTTCTCGGGGACATCTATATGGCTACACCTTC. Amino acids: CASSRGHLYGYTF.

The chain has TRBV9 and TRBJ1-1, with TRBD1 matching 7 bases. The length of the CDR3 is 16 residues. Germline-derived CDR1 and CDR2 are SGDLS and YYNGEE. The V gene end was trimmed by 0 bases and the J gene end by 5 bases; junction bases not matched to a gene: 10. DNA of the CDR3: TGTGCCAGCAGCGTAGGGAAGGGGGCGTTTGTTACTGAAGCTTTCTTT. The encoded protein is CASSVGKGAFVTEAFF.

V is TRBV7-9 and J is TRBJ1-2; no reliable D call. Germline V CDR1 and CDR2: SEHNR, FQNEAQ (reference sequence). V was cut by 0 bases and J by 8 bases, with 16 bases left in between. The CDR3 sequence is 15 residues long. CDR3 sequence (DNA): TGTGCCAGCAGCTTAGCGGTCCGGAACAGTAGGGGCTACACCTTC. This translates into CASSLAVRNSRGYTF.

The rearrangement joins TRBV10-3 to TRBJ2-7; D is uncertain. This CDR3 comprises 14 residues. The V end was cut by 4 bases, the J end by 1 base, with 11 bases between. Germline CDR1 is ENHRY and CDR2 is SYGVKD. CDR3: CAISALDGSYEQYF. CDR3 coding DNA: TGTGCCATCAGTGCTCTAGACGGGTCCTACGAGCAGTACTTC.

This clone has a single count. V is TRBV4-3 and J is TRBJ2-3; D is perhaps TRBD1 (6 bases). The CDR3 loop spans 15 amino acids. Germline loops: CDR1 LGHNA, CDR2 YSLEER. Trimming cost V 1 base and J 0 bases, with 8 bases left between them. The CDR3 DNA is TGCGCCAGCAGCCAAGGTACAGGGAGCACAGATACGCAGTATTTT. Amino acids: CASSQGTGSTDTQYF.

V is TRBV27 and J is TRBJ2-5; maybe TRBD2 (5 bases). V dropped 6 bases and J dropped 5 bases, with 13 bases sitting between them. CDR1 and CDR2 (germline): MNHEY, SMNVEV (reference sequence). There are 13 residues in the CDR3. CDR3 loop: CASRPVWEETQYF. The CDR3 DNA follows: TGTGCCAGCAGGCCAGTTTGGGAGGAGACCCAGTACTTC.

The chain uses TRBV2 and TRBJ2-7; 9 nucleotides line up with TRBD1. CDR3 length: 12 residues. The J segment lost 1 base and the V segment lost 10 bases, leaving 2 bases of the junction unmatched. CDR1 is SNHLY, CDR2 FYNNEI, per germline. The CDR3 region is CATGQGSYEQYF. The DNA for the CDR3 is TGTGCCACGGGACAGGGATCCTACGAGCAGTACTTC.

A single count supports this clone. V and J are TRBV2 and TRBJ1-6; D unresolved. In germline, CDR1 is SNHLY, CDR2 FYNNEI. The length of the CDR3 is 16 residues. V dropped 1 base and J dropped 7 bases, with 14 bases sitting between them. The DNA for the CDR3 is TGTGCCAGCAGTGAAGGTGCCCCCAGATTCAATTCACCCCTCCACTTT. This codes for CASSEGAPRFNSPLHF. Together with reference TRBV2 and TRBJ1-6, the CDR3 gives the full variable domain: EPEVTQTPSHQVTQMGQEVILRCVPISNHLYFYWYRQILGQKVEFLVSFYNNEISEKSEIFDDQFSVERPDGSNFTLKIRSTKLEDSAMYFCASSEGAPRFNSPLHFGNGTRLTVT.

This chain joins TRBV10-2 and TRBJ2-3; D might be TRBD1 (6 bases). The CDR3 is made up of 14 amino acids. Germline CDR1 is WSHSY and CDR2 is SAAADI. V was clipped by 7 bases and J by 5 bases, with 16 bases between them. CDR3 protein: CASKGGEIRDTQYF. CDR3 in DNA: TGCGCCAGCAAAGGGGGAGAGATTCGAGATACGCAGTATTTT.